What follows describes a single T cell receptor beta chain. For recovered donors of Cohort 3, there were two negative PCRs, clearance, or symptom resolution. The data stem from a study of blood T cell repertoires in COVID-19. Study-wide context: Sites in the United States, Italy and Spain provided acute and convalescent COVID-19 samples. The cDNA or gDNA used as material had been derived from T cells, B-cell-depleted T cells, or PBMCs.

The CDR3 runs to 15 residues. V trimming: 3 bases; J trimming: 5 bases; junction bases outside the gene matches: 3. CDR1 and CDR2 from the germline V gene are SGHDT and YYEEEE. The repertoire was sequenced with immunoSEQ multiplex PCR; TCRdb's copy has only in-frame clones and lacks some. The sample records approximately 500,000 clones, roughly 88% being singletons. The chain links TRBV5-6 to TRBJ2-3, with TRBD2 matching over 13 bases. The specimen sequenced was PBMCs or T cells enriched from blood (not recorded which). This clonotype was sampled from a woman aged 40 to 50 who had recovered from COVID-19. The CDR3: CASSSRLAGGDTQYF. The CDR3 nucleotides read TGTGCCAGCAGCTCCCGACTAGCGGGGGGAGATACGCAGTATTTT. The entire variable domain, with the rest obtained from reference TRBV5-6 and TRBJ2-3, is as follows: DAGVTQSPTHLIKTRGQQVTLRCSPKSGHDTVSWYQQALGQGPQFIFQYYEEEERQRGNFPDRFSGHQFPNYSSELNVNALLLGDSALYLCASSSRLAGGDTQYFGPGTRLTVL.